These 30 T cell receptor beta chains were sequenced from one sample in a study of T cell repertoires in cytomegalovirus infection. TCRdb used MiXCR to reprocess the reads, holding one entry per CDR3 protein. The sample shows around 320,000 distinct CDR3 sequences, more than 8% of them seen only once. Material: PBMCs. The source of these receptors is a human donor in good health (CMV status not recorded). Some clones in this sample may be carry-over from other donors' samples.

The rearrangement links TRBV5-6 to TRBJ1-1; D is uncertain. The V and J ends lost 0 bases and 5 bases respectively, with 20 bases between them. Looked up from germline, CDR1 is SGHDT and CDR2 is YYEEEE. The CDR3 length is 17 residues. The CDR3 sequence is CASSLEVGRIKATEAFF. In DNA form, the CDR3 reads TGTGCCAGCAGCTTGGAGGTCGGCAGGATAAAGGCGACTGAAGCTTTCTTT.

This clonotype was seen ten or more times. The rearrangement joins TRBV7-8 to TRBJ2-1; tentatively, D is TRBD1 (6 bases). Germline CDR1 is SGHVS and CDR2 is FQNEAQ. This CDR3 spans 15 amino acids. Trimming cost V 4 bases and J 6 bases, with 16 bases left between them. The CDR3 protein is CASSSDPKGVNEQFF. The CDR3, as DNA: TGTGCCAGCAGCTCGGACCCCAAGGGGGTCAATGAGCAGTTCTTC. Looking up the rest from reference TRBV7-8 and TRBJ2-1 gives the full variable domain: GAGVSQSPRYKVAKRGQDVALRCDPISGHVSLFWYQQALGQGPEFLTYFQNEAQLDKSGLPSDRFFAERPEGSVSTLKIQRTQQEDSAVYLCASSSDPKGVNEQFFGPGTRLTVL.

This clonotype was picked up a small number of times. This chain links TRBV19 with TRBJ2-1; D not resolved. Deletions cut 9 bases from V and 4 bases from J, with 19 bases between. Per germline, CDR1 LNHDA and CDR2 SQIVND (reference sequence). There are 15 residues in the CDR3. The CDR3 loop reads CASQTGPSQYNEQFF. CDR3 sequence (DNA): TGTGCCAGCCAAACTGGACCCAGTCAGTACAATGAGCAGTTCTTC.

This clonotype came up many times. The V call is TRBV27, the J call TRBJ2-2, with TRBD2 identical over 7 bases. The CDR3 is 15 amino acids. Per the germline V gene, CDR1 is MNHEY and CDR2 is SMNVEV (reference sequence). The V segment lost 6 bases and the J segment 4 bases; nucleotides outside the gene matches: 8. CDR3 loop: CASSVWGGVTGELFF. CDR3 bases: TGTGCCAGCAGCGTCTGGGGGGGAGTCACCGGGGAGCTGTTTTTT.

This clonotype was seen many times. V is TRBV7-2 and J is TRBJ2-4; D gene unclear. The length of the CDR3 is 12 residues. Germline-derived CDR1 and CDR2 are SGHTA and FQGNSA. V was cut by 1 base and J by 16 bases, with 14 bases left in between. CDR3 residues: CASSLDRITTYF. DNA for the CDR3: TGTGCCAGCAGCTTAGACAGAATTACTACATACTTC.

This CDR3 reads CASSLILAGGADTQYF. In nucleotides, the CDR3 is TGTGCCAGCAGCCTTATACTAGCGGGGGGGGCAGATACGCAGTATTTT. This chain joins TRBV12-3 or TRBV12-4 and TRBJ2-3; TRBD2 agrees at 13 bases. V lost 6 bases and J lost 4; bases outside the gene matches: 7. This CDR3 is built from 16 residues.

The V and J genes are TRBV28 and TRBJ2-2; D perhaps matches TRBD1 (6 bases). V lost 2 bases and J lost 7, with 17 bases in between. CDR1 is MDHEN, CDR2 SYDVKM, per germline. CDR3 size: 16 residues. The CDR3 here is CASSLMGARGIGELFF. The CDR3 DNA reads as TGTGCCAGCAGTTTAATGGGGGCACGGGGTATCGGGGAGCTGTTTTTT. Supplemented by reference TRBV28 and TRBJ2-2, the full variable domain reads DVKVTQSSRYLVKRTGEKVFLECVQDMDHENMFWYRQDPGLGLRLIYFSYDVKMKEKGDIPEGYSVSREKKERFSLILESASTNQTSMYLCASSLMGARGIGELFFGEGSRLTVL.

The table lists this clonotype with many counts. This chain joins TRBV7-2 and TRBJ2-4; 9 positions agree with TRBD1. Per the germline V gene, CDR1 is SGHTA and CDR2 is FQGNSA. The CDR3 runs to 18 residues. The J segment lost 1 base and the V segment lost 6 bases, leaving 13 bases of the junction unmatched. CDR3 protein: CASSPGTGRSRAKNIQYF. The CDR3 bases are TGTGCCAGCAGTCCCGGGACAGGGAGATCTCGGGCCAAAAACATTCAGTACTTC.

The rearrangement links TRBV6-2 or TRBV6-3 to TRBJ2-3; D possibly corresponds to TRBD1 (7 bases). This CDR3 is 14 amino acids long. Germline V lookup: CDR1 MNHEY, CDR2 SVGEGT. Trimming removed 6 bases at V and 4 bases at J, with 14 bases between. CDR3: CASRVTGRPDTQYF. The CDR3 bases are TGTGCCAGCAGAGTGACAGGGAGGCCAGATACGCAGTATTTT.

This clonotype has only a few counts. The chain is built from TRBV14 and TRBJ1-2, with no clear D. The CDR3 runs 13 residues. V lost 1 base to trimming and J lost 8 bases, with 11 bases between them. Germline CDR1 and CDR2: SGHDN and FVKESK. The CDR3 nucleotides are TGTGCCAGCAGCCAAGGGATTTCTGGGGGCTACACCTTC. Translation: CASSQGISGGYTF.

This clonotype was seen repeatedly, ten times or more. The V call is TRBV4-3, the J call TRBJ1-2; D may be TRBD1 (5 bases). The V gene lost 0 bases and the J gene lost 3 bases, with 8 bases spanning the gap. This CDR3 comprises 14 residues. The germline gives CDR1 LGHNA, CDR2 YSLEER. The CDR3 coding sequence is TGCGCCAGCAGCCAAGATCGGGGGGACTATGGCTACACCTTC. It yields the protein CASSQDRGDYGYTF.

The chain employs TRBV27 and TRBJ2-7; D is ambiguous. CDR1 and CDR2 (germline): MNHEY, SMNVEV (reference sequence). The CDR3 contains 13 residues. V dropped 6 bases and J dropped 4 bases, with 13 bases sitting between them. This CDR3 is CASRQYTNYEQYF. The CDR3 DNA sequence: TGTGCCAGCAGACAGTACACAAATTACGAGCAGTACTTC.

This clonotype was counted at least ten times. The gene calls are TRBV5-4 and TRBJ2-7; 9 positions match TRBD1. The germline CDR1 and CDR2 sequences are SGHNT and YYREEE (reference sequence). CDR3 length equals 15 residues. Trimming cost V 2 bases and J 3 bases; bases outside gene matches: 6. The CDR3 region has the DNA TGTGCCAGCAGCTTTACAGGGGGCGGTAACTACGAGCAGTACTTC. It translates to CASSFTGGGNYEQYF. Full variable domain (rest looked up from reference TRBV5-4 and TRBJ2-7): ETGVTQSPTHLIKTRGQQVTLRCSSQSGHNTVSWYQQALGQGPQFIFQYYREEENGRGNFPPRFSGLQFPNYSSELNVNALELDDSALYLCASSFTGGGNYEQYFGPGTRLTVT.

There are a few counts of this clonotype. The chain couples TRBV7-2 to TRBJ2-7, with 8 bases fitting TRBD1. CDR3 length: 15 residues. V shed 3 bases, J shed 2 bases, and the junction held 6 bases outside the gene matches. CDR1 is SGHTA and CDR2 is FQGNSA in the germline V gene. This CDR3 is CASSFSWTGPYEQYF. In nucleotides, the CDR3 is TGTGCCAGCAGCTTTAGCTGGACAGGGCCCTACGAGCAGTACTTC. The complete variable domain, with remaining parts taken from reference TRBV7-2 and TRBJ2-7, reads GAGVSQSPSNKVTEKGKDVELRCDPISGHTALYWYRQSLGQGLEFLIYFQGNSAPDKSGLPSDRFSAERTGGSVSTLTIQRTQQEDSAVYLCASSFSWTGPYEQYFGPGTRLTVT.

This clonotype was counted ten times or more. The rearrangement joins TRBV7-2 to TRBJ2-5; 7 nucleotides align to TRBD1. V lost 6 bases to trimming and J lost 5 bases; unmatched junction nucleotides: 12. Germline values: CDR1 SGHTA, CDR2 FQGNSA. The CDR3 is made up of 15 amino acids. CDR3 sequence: CASSQTGSPGETQYF. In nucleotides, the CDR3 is TGTGCCAGCAGTCAGACAGGGTCCCCGGGTGAGACCCAGTACTTC.

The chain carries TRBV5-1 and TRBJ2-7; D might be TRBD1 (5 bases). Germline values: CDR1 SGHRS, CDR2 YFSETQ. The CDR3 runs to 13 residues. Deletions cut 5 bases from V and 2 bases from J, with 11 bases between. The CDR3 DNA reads TGCGCCAGCAGTTGGGGCGAAACCTACGAGCAGTACTTC. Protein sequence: CASSWGETYEQYF.

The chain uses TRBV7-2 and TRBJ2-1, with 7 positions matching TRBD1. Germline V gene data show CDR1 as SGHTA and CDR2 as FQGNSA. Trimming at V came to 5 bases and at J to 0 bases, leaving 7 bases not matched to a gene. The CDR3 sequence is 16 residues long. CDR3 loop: CASSVNRGHSYNEQFF. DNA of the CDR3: TGTGCCAGCAGCGTAAACAGGGGTCACTCCTACAATGAGCAGTTCTTC.

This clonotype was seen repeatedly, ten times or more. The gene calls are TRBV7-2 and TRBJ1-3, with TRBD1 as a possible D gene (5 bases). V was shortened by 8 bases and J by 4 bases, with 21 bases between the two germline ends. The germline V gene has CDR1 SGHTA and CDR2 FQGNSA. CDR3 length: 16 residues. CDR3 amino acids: CASGHDSLQGGNTIYF. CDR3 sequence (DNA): TGTGCCAGCGGACATGACAGCCTCCAGGGAGGAAACACCATATATTTT. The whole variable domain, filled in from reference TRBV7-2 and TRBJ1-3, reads GAGVSQSPSNKVTEKGKDVELRCDPISGHTALYWYRQSLGQGLEFLIYFQGNSAPDKSGLPSDRFSAERTGGSVSTLTIQRTQQEDSAVYLCASGHDSLQGGNTIYFGEGSWLTVV.

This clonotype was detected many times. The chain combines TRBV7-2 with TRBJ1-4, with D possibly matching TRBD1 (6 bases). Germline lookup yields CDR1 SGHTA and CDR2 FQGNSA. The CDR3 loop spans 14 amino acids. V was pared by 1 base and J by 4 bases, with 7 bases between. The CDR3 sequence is CASSLGGGNEKLFF. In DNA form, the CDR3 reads TGTGCCAGCAGCTTAGGAGGGGGTAATGAAAAACTGTTTTTT.

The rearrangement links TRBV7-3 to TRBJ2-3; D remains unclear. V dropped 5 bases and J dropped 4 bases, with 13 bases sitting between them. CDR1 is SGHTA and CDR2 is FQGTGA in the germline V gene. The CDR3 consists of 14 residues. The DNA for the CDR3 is TGTGCCAGCAGCGAGGACGGTGGGGCAGATACGCAGTATTTT. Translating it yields CASSEDGGADTQYF.

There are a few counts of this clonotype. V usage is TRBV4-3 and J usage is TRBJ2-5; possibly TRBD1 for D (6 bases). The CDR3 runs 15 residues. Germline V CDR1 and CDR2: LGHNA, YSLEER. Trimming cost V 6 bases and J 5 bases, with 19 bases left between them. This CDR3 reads CASRPARGGWETQYF. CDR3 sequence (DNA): TGCGCCAGCAGACCCGCCAGGGGTGGGTGGGAGACCCAGTACTTC.

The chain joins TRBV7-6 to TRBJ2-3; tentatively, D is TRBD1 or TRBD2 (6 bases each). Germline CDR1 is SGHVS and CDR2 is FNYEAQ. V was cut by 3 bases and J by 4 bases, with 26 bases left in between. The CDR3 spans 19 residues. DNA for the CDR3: TGTGCCAGCAGCTTGAGATTTTCATCGGGGGCGAGTAGGCCAGATACGCAGTATTTT. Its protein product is CASSLRFSSGASRPDTQYF.

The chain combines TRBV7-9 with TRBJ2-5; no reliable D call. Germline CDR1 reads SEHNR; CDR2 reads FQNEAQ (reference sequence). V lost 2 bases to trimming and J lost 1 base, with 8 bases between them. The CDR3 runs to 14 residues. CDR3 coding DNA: TGTGCCAGCAGCTTACGGACCACCCAAGAGACCCAGTACTTC. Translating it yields CASSLRTTQETQYF.

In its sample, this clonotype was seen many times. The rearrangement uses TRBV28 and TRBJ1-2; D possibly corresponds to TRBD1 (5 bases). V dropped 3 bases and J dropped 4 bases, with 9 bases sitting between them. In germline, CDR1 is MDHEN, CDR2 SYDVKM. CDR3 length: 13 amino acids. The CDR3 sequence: CASSLVGVYGYTF. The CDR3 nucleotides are TGTGCCAGCAGTTTGGTAGGGGTCTATGGCTACACCTTC.

The DNA of the CDR3 is TGTGCCAGCAGCACCTATGAGCAGTTCTTC. It is translated as CASSTYEQFF. V gene TRBV6-1 combines with J gene TRBJ2-1; no firm D call. The germline V gene encodes CDR1 MNHNS and CDR2 SASEGT. The CDR3 consists of 10 residues. V lost 6 bases and J 8 bases, leaving 5 bases between the germline ends.

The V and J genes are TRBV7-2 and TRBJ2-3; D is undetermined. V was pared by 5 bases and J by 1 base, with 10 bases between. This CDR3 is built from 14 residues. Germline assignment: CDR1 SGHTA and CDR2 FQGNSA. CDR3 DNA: TGTGCCAGCAGCCGTCTCTCGGGCACAGATACGCAGTATTTT. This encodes CASSRLSGTDTQYF.

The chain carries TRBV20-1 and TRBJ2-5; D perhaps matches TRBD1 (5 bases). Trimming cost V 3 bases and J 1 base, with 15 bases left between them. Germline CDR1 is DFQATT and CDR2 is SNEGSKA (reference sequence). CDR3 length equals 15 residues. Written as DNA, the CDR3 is TGCAGTGCTAGCCTAGGGGCTTCCACCCAAGAGACCCAGTACTTC. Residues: CSASLGASTQETQYF.

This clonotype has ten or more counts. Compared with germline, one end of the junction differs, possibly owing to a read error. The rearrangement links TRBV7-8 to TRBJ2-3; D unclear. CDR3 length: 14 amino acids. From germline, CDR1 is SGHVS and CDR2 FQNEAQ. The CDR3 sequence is CASRLGPSTDTQYF. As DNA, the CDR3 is TGTGCCAGCAGATTAGGACCAAGCACAGATACGCAGTATTTT.

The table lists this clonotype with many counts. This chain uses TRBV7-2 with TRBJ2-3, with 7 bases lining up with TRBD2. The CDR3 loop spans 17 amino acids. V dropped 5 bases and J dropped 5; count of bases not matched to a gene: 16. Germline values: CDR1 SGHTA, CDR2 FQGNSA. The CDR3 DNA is TGTGCCAGCAGCCCCCCCAGGCTAGCGGATCGAGGAGATACGCAGTATTTT. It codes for CASSPPRLADRGDTQYF.

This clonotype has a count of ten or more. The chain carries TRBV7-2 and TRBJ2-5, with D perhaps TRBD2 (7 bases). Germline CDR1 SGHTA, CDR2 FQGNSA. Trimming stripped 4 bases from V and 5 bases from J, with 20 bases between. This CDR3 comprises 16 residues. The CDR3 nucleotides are TGTGCCAGCAGCTCTCGAGAGGGGGGGCCGGGCGAGACCCAGTACTTC. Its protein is CASSSREGGPGETQYF.